These T cell receptor beta chains were read from a single sample in a study of radiation and T cells in renal cell carcinoma. TCRdb's copy holds only in-frame clones and misses some; the assay was immunoSEQ multiplex PCR. This table holds over 90,000 clones, 65% to 90% found once. Sequences were derived from blood, sampled from a patient whose treatment included radiotherapy and nephrectomy. These TCRs come from a man between 60 and 75 years old with renal cell carcinoma. Both conserved end residues are part of each CDR3. Each record gives: clone size, J gene, D gene, V gene, CDR3 DNA, CDR3 protein. A D gene is named only where the DNA matches it firmly. Size tells how often a clone was seen (once, few, many) or the class of an expanded clone, and some rows leave it out.

>NA|TRBJ2-7|TRBD2|TRBV29-1
TGCAGCGTTGGCCCGGGACTAGCGGGAGAGGAGCAGTACTTC
CSVGPGLAGEEQYF
>few|TRBJ2-1|NA|TRBV7-2
TGTGCCAGCAGCTTACGACCCGGCGTTGAGCAGTTCTTC
CASSLRPGVEQFF
>few|TRBJ2-2|NA|TRBV2
TGTGCCAGCAGTGGTTCCGGGGAGCTGTTTTTT
CASSGSGELFF
>NA|TRBJ2-2|TRBD2|TRBV7-3
TGTGCCAGCAGTTATAGCGGGCCTTCGAACACCGGGGAGCTGTTTTTT
CASSYSGPSNTGELFF
>NA|TRBJ1-3|TRBD1|TRBV2
TGTGCCAGCAGCCCGACAGGGTCTGGAAACACCATATATTTT
CASSPTGSGNTIYF
>NA|TRBJ2-3|NA|TRBV13
TGTGCCAGCAGCTTAGGGGTCTTGGGGGAGGCGCAGTATTTT
CASSLGVLGEAQYF
>NA|TRBJ2-3|NA|TRBV11-3
TGTGCCAGCAGCTTAGAGGCAGATACGCAGTATTTT
CASSLEADTQYF
>NA|TRBJ2-2|NA|TRBV13
TGTGCCAGCAGCTTAAGGACTCTGAACACCGGGGAGCTGTTTTTT
CASSLRTLNTGELFF
>NA|TRBJ2-7|TRBD1|TRBV6-6
TGTGCCAGCATCGAGGGGGCCGAGCAGTACTTC
CASIEGAEQYF
>NA|TRBJ2-1|TRBD2|TRBV18
TGTGCCAGCTCACCACAAGGACTAGCGGGTCCACAGTCCTACAATGAGCAGTTCTTC
CASSPQGLAGPQSYNEQFF
>NA|TRBJ2-7|TRBD2|TRBV25-1
TGTGCCAGTACTAGCGGGAGCTACTACGAGCAGTACTTC
CASTSGSYYEQYF
>once|TRBJ2-7|TRBD1|TRBV28
TGTGCCAGCAGTTTGAGTTGGGCACAGGGGGACGAGCAGTACTTC
CASSLSWAQGDEQYF
>NA|TRBJ2-6|NA|TRBV28
TGTGCCAGCAGGGGAAGGCCCGGGGCCAACGTCCTGACTTTC
CASRGRPGANVLTF
>NA|TRBJ2-3|TRBD2|TRBV7-6
TGTGCCAGCAGCTCCCTCCTAGCGGGAGGTGGCACAGATACGCAGTATTTT
CASSSLLAGGGTDTQYF
>NA|TRBJ2-6|TRBD1|TRBV2
TGTGCCAGCAGTGGGACGGGACAGGGAACTTCTGGGGCCAACGTCCTGACTTTC
CASSGTGQGTSGANVLTF
>NA|TRBJ2-2|TRBD2|TRBV29-1
TGCAGCGTTCGGCGCGGGGGTAACACCGGGGAGCTGTTTTTT
CSVRRGGNTGELFF
>NA|TRBJ1-4|NA|TRBV7-9
TGTGCCAGCAGCTTAGTAACGGATAATGAAAAACTGTTTTTT
CASSLVTDNEKLFF
>NA|TRBJ2-4|NA|TRBV5-4
TGTGCCAGCACCTCGGGCAGTGAGAACTCGGCCAAAAACATTCAGTACTTC
CASTSGSENSAKNIQYF
>NA|TRBJ2-2|TRBD1|TRBV11-3
TGTGCCAGCAGTCGGGACAGCGTGAACACCGGGGAGCTGTTTTTT
CASSRDSVNTGELFF
>NA|TRBJ2-7|NA|TRBV6-1
TGTGCCAGCAGTGAAGCGGGCGGGGGCAGCCACGAGCAGTACTTC
CASSEAGGGSHEQYF
>NA|TRBJ2-7|NA|TRBV6-6
TGTGCCAGCAGTTTCGAGACAGTTTACCGGTACTTC
CASSFETVYRYF
>NA|TRBJ2-4|NA|TRBV6-1
TGTGCCAGCAGTGACTACCTCGGGACAAAATGGTACATTCAGTACTTC
CASSDYLGTKWYIQYF
>NA|TRBJ2-7|TRBD2|TRBV5-1
TGCGCCAGCAGCCCTGGAGCGGGAGGGCCATTTGGGATCGAGCAGTACTTC
CASSPGAGGPFGIEQYF
>NA|TRBJ1-2|NA|TRBV6-1
TGTGCCAGCAGTTTCGGCTACACTGGCTACACCTTC
CASSFGYTGYTF
>NA|TRBJ2-7|TRBD2|TRBV7-8
TGTGCCAGCAGCTCCCCTAGCGGGCGGCGGGGCGAGCAGTACTTC
CASSSPSGRRGEQYF
>NA|TRBJ2-7|NA|TRBV6-1
TGTGCCAGCAGGGAACAGGGAAGTAACTCCTACGAGCAGTACTTC
CASREQGSNSYEQYF
>NA|TRBJ2-3|TRBD2|TRBV6-5
TGTGCCAGCAGGCGGGATAGCGGGAGAATAGATACGCAGTATTTT
CASRRDSGRIDTQYF
>NA|TRBJ2-7|NA|TRBV19
TGTGCCAGTAGTATAGGGAACTATGGGGGTATCTACGAGCAGTACTTC
CASSIGNYGGIYEQYF
>NA|TRBJ1-2|NA|TRBV5-1
TGCGCCAGCAGCTTGGTGGGTAGTCGAGGCTACACCTTC
CASSLVGSRGYTF
>NA|TRBJ1-1|TRBD1|TRBV15
TGTGCCACCAGCAGAGTACAGGGGAAAGCTGAAGCTTTCTTT
CATSRVQGKAEAFF
>NA|TRBJ1-5|TRBD1|TRBV7-2
TGTGCCAGCAGCCAGACTCCAGGGGGCGATCAGCCCCAGCATTTT
CASSQTPGGDQPQHF
>NA|TRBJ2-1|NA|TRBV29-1
TGCAGCGTTGCTTTGCGGGATGCTGGCAATGAGCAGTTCTTC
CSVALRDAGNEQFF
>once|TRBJ2-7|TRBD1|TRBV6-1
TGTGCCAGCAGTTCGAGGACAGGTCAGGGCTACGAGCAGTACTTC
CASSSRTGQGYEQYF
>once|TRBJ2-5|NA|TRBV5-1
TGCGCCAGCAGCTTGGCAGGGAAAGAGACCCAGTACTTC
CASSLAGKETQYF